This is a list of T cell receptor beta chains from one sample in a study of blood T cell repertoires in COVID-19. Measured with immunoSEQ multiplex PCR; TCRdb has only the in-frame clones, and not every one. The repertoire consists of under 350,000 clones, with 85% occurring once and the leading ten covering more than 10%. Sequencing used peripheral blood. These receptors were taken from a human donor in a cohort sampled during active COVID-19. Both conserved end residues are part of each CDR3. The D gene is left open where the match is weak. Not every row has a clone size; where given, it reads once, few, many or a size class.

>TRBV19|TRBJ1-1|.|.
CASSNRRTNTEAFF
TGTGCCAGTAGTAACAGGAGAACGAACACTGAAGCTTTCTTT
>TRBV7-9|TRBJ2-3|TRBD2|.
CASSPTSGPTQYF
TGTGCCAGCAGCCCTACTAGCGGACCTACGCAGTATTTT
>TRBV24-1|TRBJ2-7|.|few
CATGQGTEQYF
TGTGCCACCGGGCAGGGTACCGAGCAGTACTTC
>TRBV27|TRBJ2-3|TRBD2|.
CASSLVGLAGTDTQYF
TGTGCCAGCAGTTTAGTCGGACTAGCGGGCACAGATACGCAGTATTTT
>TRBV13|TRBJ1-1|.|once
CASSFNQWTEAFF
TGTGCCAGCAGCTTTAATCAGTGGACTGAAGCTTTCTTT
>TRBV9|TRBJ2-5|.|few
CASSVHSQAIQETQYF
TGTGCCAGCAGCGTACACAGCCAGGCCATCCAAGAGACCCAGTACTTC
>TRBV5-1|TRBJ2-3|TRBD1|.
CASSLSGTGADTQYF
TGCGCCAGCAGCTTGTCCGGGACAGGGGCCGATACGCAGTATTTT
>TRBV29-1|TRBJ2-7|TRBD1|.
CSAYRQGLGEQYF
TGCAGCGCCTACCGACAGGGTCTGGGCGAGCAGTACTTC
>TRBV7-2|TRBJ2-3|TRBD2|.
CASTTTSGYWDTQYF
TGTGCCAGCACCACGACTAGCGGGTATTGGGATACGCAGTATTTT
>TRBV19|TRBJ2-3|TRBD1|.
CATTQGALPTDTQYF
TGTGCCACCACCCAGGGGGCGCTTCCCACAGATACGCAGTATTTT
>TRBV19|TRBJ1-5|.|.
CASSIGRRTGGQPQHF
TGTGCCAGTAGTATAGGCAGGAGGACCGGGGGTCAGCCCCAGCATTTT
>TRBV19|TRBJ2-7|TRBD2|.
CASSGSPRLAGVSGEQYF
TGTGCCAGTAGTGGGTCTCCCCGACTAGCGGGAGTCAGTGGCGAGCAGTACTTC
>TRBV6-5|TRBJ1-2|.|.
CASSYDSARGYTF
TGTGCCAGCAGTTACGACTCAGCCCGGGGCTACACCTTC
>TRBV7-6|TRBJ2-3|TRBD2|few
CASSPSGSLADTQYF
TGTGCCAGCAGCCCTAGCGGGAGTCTTGCAGATACGCAGTATTTT
>TRBV5-1|TRBJ2-5|.|.
CASSLGPSAQETQYF
TGCGCCAGCAGCTTAGGACCTAGCGCACAAGAGACCCAGTACTTC
>TRBV29-1|TRBJ2-2|TRBD2|.
CSVFAGRVPGELFF
TGCAGCGTTTTTGCGGGGAGGGTCCCCGGGGAGCTGTTTTTT
>TRBV19|TRBJ2-3|.|.
CATTRIGQDTQYF
TGTGCCACCACTCGGATCGGACAAGATACGCAGTATTTT
>TRBV28|TRBJ2-7|TRBD1|.
CASSPSGTVRPYEQYF
TGTGCCAGCAGCCCTTCCGGGACAGTTCGCCCCTACGAGCAGTACTTC
>TRBV11-3|TRBJ2-1|TRBD1|.
CASSFRGYEQFF
TGTGCCAGCAGCTTCAGGGGGTATGAGCAGTTCTTC
>TRBV10-2|TRBJ2-7|.|once
CASSEDRTYEQYF
TGCGCCAGCAGTGAGGACAGAACCTACGAGCAGTACTTC
>TRBV6-5|TRBJ1-1|.|few
CASSYSRDTEAFF
TGTGCCAGCAGTTACAGTCGGGACACTGAAGCTTTCTTT
>TRBV28|TRBJ1-4|.|few
CASSRRVLEEKLFF
TGTGCCAGCAGCCGCAGGGTGTTAGAAGAAAAACTGTTTTTT
>TRBV3-1/TRBV3-2|TRBJ2-1|TRBD2|.
CASSQEIGREIDEQFF
TGTGCCAGCAGCCAAGAGATCGGGAGGGAAATCGATGAGCAGTTCTTC
>TRBV7-9|TRBJ1-1|.|.
CASSLGFRQNTEAFF
TGTGCCAGCAGCCTAGGGTTCCGACAGAACACTGAAGCTTTCTTT
>TRBV5-5|TRBJ2-7|.|.
CASSLTPTGNYEQYF
TGTGCCAGCAGCCTTACGCCGACGGGAAACTACGAGCAGTACTTC
>TRBV19|TRBJ2-3|TRBD1|.
CASSATRLGQGADTQYF
TGTGCCAGTAGTGCAACCCGGTTAGGACAGGGGGCTGATACGCAGTATTTT
>TRBV5-6|TRBJ2-7|.|.
CASSQWGGGEYEQYF
TGTGCCAGCAGCCAATGGGGCGGCGGGGAGTACGAGCAGTACTTC
>TRBV4-1|TRBJ2-3|TRBD1|.
CAIPSGQGFPDTQYF
TGCGCCATCCCTTCTGGACAGGGGTTCCCAGATACGCAGTATTTT